This is a list of T cell receptor beta chains from one sample in a study of blood T cell repertoires in COVID-19. Repertoires were generated with immunoSEQ multiplex PCR, while TCRdb's copy carries only in-frame clones and drops some. The sample carries around 250,000 clones, 84% recorded once. What was sequenced was peripheral blood. Receptors originate from a human donor in a cohort sampled during active COVID-19. Each CDR3 is given with its conserved first and last residue. Fields, in order: J gene, V gene, CDR3 protein.

j_gene: TRBJ1-1; v_gene: TRBV19; CDR3aa: CASSIAVDRAEAFF
j_gene: TRBJ1-2; v_gene: TRBV5-4; CDR3aa: CASSLGRDRNYGYTF
j_gene: TRBJ2-7; v_gene: TRBV5-6; CDR3aa: CASSLEPTSLYEQYF
j_gene: TRBJ2-1; v_gene: TRBV7-9; CDR3aa: CAGEGGGAHYNEQFF
j_gene: TRBJ1-5; v_gene: TRBV5-6; CDR3aa: CASSLEGAGQPQHF
j_gene: TRBJ2-1; v_gene: TRBV6-6; CDR3aa: CASSPRTSGALANEQFF
j_gene: TRBJ1-5; v_gene: TRBV12-5; CDR3aa: CASVQPGGLGNQPQHF
j_gene: TRBJ2-1; v_gene: TRBV6-1; CDR3aa: CASSETSGGVRNEQFF
j_gene: TRBJ2-3; v_gene: TRBV25-1; CDR3aa: CASSPAGGTDTQYF
j_gene: TRBJ2-7; v_gene: TRBV5-5; CDR3aa: CASSRTSATYEQYF
j_gene: TRBJ2-2; v_gene: TRBV3-1/TRBV3-2; CDR3aa: CASSQVPSTGELFF
j_gene: TRBJ1-2; v_gene: TRBV19; CDR3aa: CASTNRGLMEGGYTF
j_gene: TRBJ1-5; v_gene: TRBV18; CDR3aa: CASSFGQGNQPQHF
j_gene: TRBJ2-7; v_gene: TRBV6-2/TRBV6-3; CDR3aa: CASSPGSPGEYF
j_gene: TRBJ2-2; v_gene: TRBV7-6; CDR3aa: CASSLSHGSNTGELFF
j_gene: TRBJ1-5; v_gene: TRBV28; CDR3aa: CASRDSLASNQPQHF
j_gene: TRBJ2-5; v_gene: TRBV6-2/TRBV6-3; CDR3aa: CASSNHALSRGQETQYF
j_gene: TRBJ2-6; v_gene: TRBV13; CDR3aa: CASSLEDRGGLSGANVLTF
j_gene: TRBJ2-3; v_gene: TRBV5-1; CDR3aa: CASSLRGTATDTQYF
j_gene: TRBJ2-3; v_gene: TRBV7-3; CDR3aa: CASSSGTSGTDTQYF
j_gene: TRBJ2-3; v_gene: TRBV19; CDR3aa: CATGGDRITDTQYF
j_gene: TRBJ2-7; v_gene: TRBV5-4; CDR3aa: CASSPNGASTYEQYF
j_gene: TRBJ2-3; v_gene: TRBV5-1; CDR3aa: CASSAEGGREDTQYF
j_gene: TRBJ2-3; v_gene: TRBV5-1; CDR3aa: CASSLAGGPFDTQYF
j_gene: TRBJ1-4; v_gene: TRBV28; CDR3aa: CASSSGGLSEKLFF
j_gene: TRBJ2-1; v_gene: TRBV4-1; CDR3aa: CASSPWDRASGEQFF
j_gene: TRBJ2-5; v_gene: TRBV5-1; CDR3aa: CASSFRMEGETQYF
j_gene: TRBJ2-3; v_gene: TRBV15; CDR3aa: CATSRDQQRSTDTQYF